This T cell receptor beta chain was captured in a study of T cell changes during pregnancy in multiple sclerosis. V lost 1 base to trimming and J lost 4 bases, with 10 bases between them. The CDR3 loop spans 15 amino acids. Germline V CDR1 and CDR2: MNHEY, SVGAGI. Sequencing was performed with immunoSEQ multiplex PCR; in TCRdb, only in-frame clones are kept and a portion is missing. The table shows 50,000 or so clones, with around 92% occurring only once. This receptor was obtained from a female donor with multiple sclerosis, enrolled in a pregnancy study. This chain connects TRBV6-5 to TRBJ2-2, with D maybe TRBD1 (6 bases). The sample in question was CD4+ T cells from peripheral blood mononuclear cells, obtained after pregnancy. CDR3 region: CASSYWDIATGELFF. As DNA, the CDR3 is TGTGCCAGCAGTTACTGGGACATCGCCACCGGGGAGCTGTTTTTT.